The next 18 T cell receptor beta chains were all read from a single sample in a study of T cells in Graves' hyperthyroidism and ophthalmopathy. The CDR3 regions of TCR beta were amplified from RNA transcripts. With the HTBI primer set, the TCR CDR3 went through a first round of RT-PCR. TCRdb redid the calling of the multiplex PCR reads with MiXCR, one entry per CDR3 protein. The top ten hold under 10% of the sample, which has more than 600,000 distinct CDR3 sequences, 15% to 20% seen once. Specimen: blood. These receptors all stem from a man between 18 and 29 years old with Graves' hyperthyroidism.

The chain employs TRBV9 and TRBJ1-5; possible D gene TRBD1, 5 bases. V was shortened by 4 bases and J by 0 bases, with 11 bases between the two germline ends. Germline CDR1 is SGDLS and CDR2 is YYNGEE. The CDR3 runs 15 residues. The CDR3 coding sequence is TGTGCCAGCAGCAACGGACACCTTAGCAATCAGCCCCAGCATTTT. This gives the protein CASSNGHLSNQPQHF.

This chain joins TRBV25-1 and TRBJ2-5; D is perhaps TRBD1 (6 bases). CDR3 size: 13 residues. CDR1 is MGHDK, CDR2 SYGVNS, per germline. V was shortened by 4 bases and J by 1 base, with 7 bases between the two germline ends. The CDR3 region has the DNA TGTGCCAGCAGTGCAGGGGTCCAAGAGACCCAGTACTTC. Its translation: CASSAGVQETQYF.

This clonotype occurred a few times. The gene calls are TRBV2 and TRBJ2-3; D unclear. CDR1 is SNHLY, CDR2 FYNNEI, per germline. Trimming shortened V by 6 bases and J by 4 bases, and 17 bases separated the two germline ends. There are 15 residues in the CDR3. The CDR3 nucleotides read TGTGCCAGCAGATTGGACCCAATTAGGGCAGATACGCAGTATTTT. Protein: CASRLDPIRADTQYF. Together with reference TRBV2 and TRBJ2-3, the CDR3 gives the full variable domain: EPEVTQTPSHQVTQMGQEVILRCVPISNHLYFYWYRQILGQKVEFLVSFYNNEISEKSEIFDDQFSVERPDGSNFTLKIRSTKLEDSAMYFCASRLDPIRADTQYFGPGTRLTVL.

In nucleotides, the CDR3 is TGTGCCAGCAGCCCGGGACAGGGTCCCTCCGAGCAGTACTTC. Encoded protein: CASSPGQGPSEQYF. The rearrangement joins TRBV4-2 to TRBJ2-7; 9 bases fit TRBD1. This CDR3 contains 14 residues. With V trimmed by 4 bases and J by 6 bases, 7 bases remained unmatched. Looked up from germline, CDR1 is LGHNA and CDR2 is YNFKEQ.

The chain employs TRBV27 and TRBJ2-7; a possible D gene is TRBD1 (5 bases). The germline gives CDR1 MNHEY, CDR2 SMNVEV (reference sequence). V gave up 6 bases and J gave up 6 bases, with 15 bases separating them. The CDR3 is 13 residues long. CDR3 protein: CASSQVGLLEQYF. CDR3 nucleotides: TGTGCCAGCAGCCAGGTGGGGCTCCTCGAGCAGTACTTC.

In this sample, this clonotype turned up many times. This chain uses TRBV18 with TRBJ2-3; D may be TRBD1 (5 bases). This CDR3 is built from 16 residues. Trimming cost V 0 bases and J 1 base, with 11 bases left between them. The V gene's germline CDR1 is KGHSH and CDR2 LQKENI. The CDR3 region has the DNA TGTGCCAGCTCACCACCGTTGGCAGGGCGCACAGATACGCAGTATTTT. Residues: CASSPPLAGRTDTQYF.

This chain joins TRBV20-1 and TRBJ2-1, with 8 bases aligning to TRBD2. CDR3 length: 22 residues. J was trimmed by 0 bases and V by 0 bases; bases with no gene match: 22. In germline, CDR1 is DFQATT, CDR2 SNEGSKA (reference sequence). For the CDR3, the DNA is TGCAGTGCTAGAGAGAGGGGAGAGTCTAGCGGGCCTGCCCTAAGCTCCTACAATGAGCAGTTCTTC. This encodes CSARERGESSGPALSSYNEQFF.

This clonotype was seen a handful of times. The gene calls are TRBV7-8 and TRBJ1-1; D unresolved. The CDR3 contains 16 residues. The V end was cut by 1 base, the J end by 2 bases, with 14 bases between. The germline V gene has CDR1 SGHVS and CDR2 FQNEAQ. The CDR3 DNA follows: TGTGCCAGCAGCTTAGAGGCCGTAGTACAAAACACTGAAGCTTTCTTT. Protein: CASSLEAVVQNTEAFF.

This clonotype was seen ten or more times. The V and J genes are TRBV27 and TRBJ2-1; 7 bases align to TRBD2. The V segment lost 5 bases and the J segment 6 bases; nucleotides outside the gene matches: 10. This CDR3 comprises 15 residues. Per the germline V gene, CDR1 is MNHEY and CDR2 is SMNVEV (reference sequence). CDR3 sequence: CASSLGGSPSNEQFF. As DNA, the CDR3 is TGTGCCAGCAGTCTGGGAGGGAGCCCGTCCAATGAGCAGTTCTTC.

This clonotype was counted at least ten times. The CDR3 bases are TGTGCCAGCCGAGGGATTACTGAGCAGTTCTTC. Its protein is CASRGITEQFF. The genes are TRBV2 and TRBJ2-1, with D tentatively TRBD2 (5 bases). Germline values: CDR1 SNHLY, CDR2 FYNNEI. The CDR3 totals 11 residues. V dropped 8 bases and J dropped 9 bases, with 11 bases sitting between them.

In its sample, this clonotype was seen a few times. V and J are TRBV12-3 or TRBV12-4 and TRBJ2-1, with 9 bases fitting TRBD2. The CDR3 extends over 16 amino acids. Losses at the gene ends were 5 bases for V and 1 base for J; bases not matched to a gene: 6. CDR3: CASSPGLASSYNEQFF. The CDR3 nucleotides read TGTGCCAGCAGTCCCGGACTAGCGTCATCCTACAATGAGCAGTTCTTC.

This chain connects TRBV7-8 to TRBJ2-5; weak D call: TRBD2 (6 bases). V was trimmed by 5 bases and J by 3 bases, leaving 19 bases between them. This CDR3 has 16 amino acids. Per germline, CDR1 SGHVS and CDR2 FQNEAQ. CDR3 region: CASSRPGWRGEETQYF. The CDR3, as DNA: TGTGCCAGCAGCCGTCCTGGGTGGAGGGGAGAAGAGACCCAGTACTTC.

The chain employs TRBV27 and TRBJ2-6; D not resolved. The CDR3 sequence is 14 residues long. The V and J ends lost 6 bases and 1 base respectively, with 7 bases between them. Germline-derived CDR1 and CDR2 are MNHEY and SMNVEV (reference sequence). CDR3 in DNA: TGTGCCAGCAGCAATCGATCTGGGGCCAACGTCCTGACTTTC. This sequence encodes CASSNRSGANVLTF.

This clonotype has only a few counts. The chain is built from TRBV5-1 and TRBJ2-3; D may be TRBD2 (6 bases). This CDR3 has 14 residues. V was clipped by 7 bases and J by 1 base, with 13 bases between them. Germline V lookup: CDR1 SGHRS, CDR2 YFSETQ. Here the CDR3 reads CASQKWGGTDTQYF. The CDR3 region has the DNA TGCGCCAGCCAGAAATGGGGGGGCACAGATACGCAGTATTTT. Full variable domain (rest looked up from reference TRBV5-1 and TRBJ2-3): KAGVTQTPRYLIKTRGQQVTLSCSPISGHRSVSWYQQTPGQGLQFLFEYFSETQRNKGNFPGRFSGRQFSNSRSEMNVSTLELGDSALYLCASQKWGGTDTQYFGPGTRLTVL.

This clonotype was recorded at least ten times. This sequence joins TRBV7-2 and TRBJ2-7; 7 bases align to TRBD2. The CDR3 consists of 15 residues. Looked up from germline, CDR1 is SGHTA and CDR2 is FQGNSA. V lost 1 base and J lost 2; bases outside the gene matches: 5. Written as DNA, the CDR3 is TGTGCCAGCAGCTTAGGCTCTAGCGGCCCCTACGAGCAGTACTTC. Translating it yields CASSLGSSGPYEQYF.

This sequence joins TRBV7-3 and TRBJ1-2; D unresolved. V was trimmed by 5 bases and J by 2 bases, leaving 18 bases between them. Germline CDR1 and CDR2: SGHTA and FQGTGA. CDR3 length: 16 residues. CDR3 loop: CASSLVAGSKNYGYTF. CDR3 DNA: TGTGCCAGCAGCCTAGTGGCGGGCAGTAAGAACTATGGCTACACCTTC.

This clonotype was picked up many times. This chain uses TRBV28 with TRBJ1-1; TRBD1 is a possible D gene (5 bases). V was shortened by 8 bases and J by 2 bases, with 18 bases between the two germline ends. The CDR3 spans 15 residues. Per the germline V gene, CDR1 is MDHEN and CDR2 is SYDVKM. The CDR3 reads CASSPVTGGNTEAFF. The CDR3 DNA reads as TGTGCCAGCTCTCCCGTTACGGGGGGAAACACTGAAGCTTTCTTT.

A few counts support this clonotype. The V gene is TRBV12-3 or TRBV12-4, the J gene TRBJ2-7; 9 bases are shared with TRBD2. The V and J ends lost 6 bases and 0 bases, in that order; junction bases with no gene match: 3. This CDR3 region has 14 residues. DNA for the CDR3: TGTGCCAGCAGAAATAGCGGGAGCTCCTACGAGCAGTACTTC. It translates to CASRNSGSSYEQYF.